The 28 T cell receptor beta chains below come from one sample, sequenced in a study of T cells in lung cancer brain metastases. Data came from immunoSEQ multiplex PCR; TCRdb stores just in-frame clones and leaves some out. The profile covers some 3,200 clones, with approximately 90% appearing a single time and 10% to 11% taken by the ten largest. What was sequenced was tumor tissue from the primary lung tumor. All receptors derive from a man aged 55 to 70 with non-small cell lung cancer.

V usage is TRBV6-6 and J usage is TRBJ2-7; D is possibly TRBD1 or TRBD2 (5 bases each). This CDR3 has 13 residues. Deletions cut 6 bases from V and 3 bases from J, with 12 bases between. Germline loops: CDR1 MNHNY, CDR2 SVGAGI (reference sequence). This chain's CDR3 is CASSRGPFYEQYF. DNA of the CDR3: TGTGCCAGCAGCCGGGGACCATTCTACGAGCAGTACTTC.

The chain recombines TRBV2 with TRBJ2-2; D assignment may be TRBD1 or TRBD2 (5 bases each). The V gene's germline CDR1 is SNHLY and CDR2 FYNNEI. CDR3 length: 14 residues. Trimming took 6 bases from V and 3 from J, leaving 11 bases between them. The CDR3 DNA follows: TGTGCCAGCAGCCCGGGACGGCACACCGGGGAGCTGTTTTTT. Amino acids: CASSPGRHTGELFF.

This clone was seen more than once but under ten times. CDR3 bases: TGCGCCAGCAGCCGAGGGCAGGGGGGGATAGCTTTCTTT. Translated, it gives CASSRGQGGIAFF. The chain joins TRBV5-1 to TRBJ1-1; 7 bases align to TRBD1. The trim removed 4 bases at V and 10 bases at J, leaving 10 bases unmatched. The CDR3 extends over 13 amino acids. Germline CDR1 and CDR2: SGHRS and YFSETQ. Full variable domain (remainder filled in from reference TRBV5-1 and TRBJ1-1): KAGVTQTPRYLIKTRGQQVTLSCSPISGHRSVSWYQQTPGQGLQFLFEYFSETQRNKGNFPGRFSGRQFSNSRSEMNVSTLELGDSALYLCASSRGQGGIAFFGQGTRLTVV.

The chain joins TRBV5-5 to TRBJ1-2; D is uncertain. Germline-derived CDR1 and CDR2 are SGHKS and YYEKEE (reference sequence). The V and J ends lost 0 bases and 6 bases respectively, with 12 bases between them. The CDR3 has 14 residues. CDR3 loop: CASSLAGPPNGYTF. The CDR3 coding sequence is TGTGCCAGCAGCTTGGCCGGGCCCCCGAATGGCTACACCTTC.

The V and J genes are TRBV10-3 and TRBJ1-1; 8 positions match TRBD1. V gave up 10 bases and J gave up 5 bases; unmatched junction bases: 6. The V gene's germline CDR1 is ENHRY and CDR2 SYGVKD. The CDR3 has 12 amino acids. This CDR3 reads CATTGGVTEAFF. CDR3 sequence (DNA): TGTGCCACAACAGGGGGGGTAACTGAAGCTTTCTTT.

The genes are TRBV2 and TRBJ1-1; 9 nucleotides align to TRBD1. V shed 5 bases, J shed 5 bases, and the junction held 6 bases outside the gene matches. The CDR3 has 14 residues. Germline V gene sequence: CDR1 SNHLY, CDR2 FYNNEI. In nucleotides, the CDR3 is TGTGCCAGCAGTTTACAGGGGGCAGGGACTGAAGCTTTCTTT. Translating it yields CASSLQGAGTEAFF.

CDR3 sequence reads: CASSDLTSGYEQYF. CDR3 sequence (DNA): TGTGCCAGCAGTGATTTAACTAGCGGCTACGAGCAGTACTTC. V usage is TRBV6-1 and J usage is TRBJ2-7, with 8 bases fitting TRBD2. Germline CDR1 and CDR2: MNHNS and SASEGT. The V gene end was trimmed by 3 bases and the J gene end by 3 bases; junction bases not matched to a gene: 4. The CDR3 totals 14 residues.

The CDR3 is CASSLQGGTEAFF. Written as DNA, the CDR3 is TGTGCCAGCAGTTTACAGGGGGGAACTGAAGCTTTCTTT. V gene TRBV6-4 combines with J gene TRBJ1-1; TRBD1 aligns across 8 bases. The CDR3 totals 13 residues. Losses at the gene ends were 5 bases for V and 5 bases for J; bases not matched to a gene: 4. Germline assignment: CDR1 MRHNA and CDR2 SNTAGT.

The chain joins TRBV5-1 to TRBJ2-2, with D possibly called TRBD1 or TRBD2 (5 bases each). The CDR3 loop spans 14 amino acids. Germline V CDR1 and CDR2: SGHRS, YFSETQ. V was cut by 6 bases and J by 5 bases, with 14 bases left in between. The CDR3 bases are TGCGCCAGCAAATTACCAGGGAGAACCGGGGAGCTGTTTTTT. It codes for CASKLPGRTGELFF.

CDR3 sequence reads: CASGGQAAGGEQFF. The CDR3 coding sequence is TGCGCCAGCGGGGGACAGGCCGCGGGGGGCGAGCAGTTCTTC. This sequence joins TRBV10-2 and TRBJ2-1; D may match TRBD1 or TRBD2 (8 bases each). Trimming pared 8 bases from V and 10 bases from J, leaving 21 bases between. The CDR3 extends over 14 amino acids. Germline V gene sequence: CDR1 WSHSY, CDR2 SAAADI.

The chain uses TRBV5-1 and TRBJ2-2; D could derive from TRBD1 or TRBD2 (5 bases each). Germline V lookup: CDR1 SGHRS, CDR2 YFSETQ. This CDR3 is built from 15 residues. V was cut by 1 base and J by 5 bases, with 12 bases left in between. The CDR3 bases are TGCGCCAGCAGCTTGTTGGGCAGGGAGACCGGGGAGCTGTTTTTT. It yields the protein CASSLLGRETGELFF.

The CDR3 loop is CAISDARGAHGYTF. The CDR3 DNA reads TGTGCCATCAGTGACGCCAGGGGCGCCCATGGCTACACCTTC. V and J are TRBV10-3 and TRBJ1-2, with D possibly TRBD1 on 6 matching bases. V was trimmed by 3 bases and J by 6 bases, leaving 14 bases between them. CDR1 and CDR2 from the germline V gene are ENHRY and SYGVKD. This CDR3 is built from 14 residues.

The chain combines TRBV6-1 with TRBJ1-1; TRBD1 matches at 10 bases. CDR3 length equals 14 residues. Germline V gives CDR1 MNHNS, CDR2 SASEGT. V was pared by 7 bases and J by 6 bases, with 8 bases of the junction left unmatched. The DNA for the CDR3 is TGTGCCAGCACTTCCGGGACAGGGGTTGCTGAAGCTTTCTTT. Translating it yields CASTSGTGVAEAFF.

The gene calls are TRBV23-1 and TRBJ1-2; D is possibly TRBD1 (5 bases). TRBV23-1 falls under the ORF class, with uncertain function. The CDR3 is 15 amino acids. The V end lost 3 bases, the J end lost 2 bases, and 13 bases lay between the germline ends. Written as DNA, the CDR3 is TGCGCCAGCAGTCAGGGGACGGTGAAAAACTATGGCTACACCTTC. Translation: CASSQGTVKNYGYTF.

The chain has TRBV9 and TRBJ2-3, with D tentatively TRBD1 or TRBD2 (6 bases each). V was cut by 0 bases and J by 6 bases, with 14 bases left in between. CDR3 length: 15 residues. CDR1 is SGDLS and CDR2 is YYNGEE in the germline V gene. In DNA form, the CDR3 reads TGTGCCAGCAGCGTAGGTAGGGGGGCCTTCGATACGCAGTATTTT. It specifies CASSVGRGAFDTQYF.

The chain is built from TRBV7-8 and TRBJ2-2, with D uncertain. Trimming removed 5 bases at V and 4 bases at J, with 14 bases between. CDR1 and CDR2 (germline): SGHVS, FQNEAQ. This CDR3 contains 15 residues. CDR3 amino acids: CASSKLGPGTGELFF. The CDR3 DNA is TGTGCCAGCAGCAAGCTTGGTCCGGGCACCGGGGAGCTGTTTTTT.

In its sample, this clone was seen a few times. J is TRBJ2-3 and V is TRBV7-6; 9 bases are shared with TRBD2. V lost 6 bases to trimming and J lost 1 base; unmatched junction nucleotides: 11. CDR3 size: 17 residues. Germline CDR1 is SGHVS and CDR2 is FNYEAQ. The CDR3 protein is CASSVGAGGPGTDTQYF. In nucleotides, the CDR3 is TGTGCCAGCAGTGTGGGAGCGGGGGGCCCTGGCACAGATACGCAGTATTTT.

This clone turned up a few times. This sequence joins TRBV5-4 and TRBJ1-4; D unresolved. Trimming took off 4 bases at V and 3 bases at J, with 10 bases between the two ends. The CDR3 is 14 amino acids. In germline, CDR1 is SGHNT, CDR2 YYREEE (reference sequence). DNA of the CDR3: TGTGCCAGCAGCCAAGGGCAGTCTAATGAAAAACTGTTTTTT. Its protein product is CASSQGQSNEKLFF.

The rearrangement links TRBV5-1 to TRBJ2-3; possibly TRBD2 for D (6 bases). CDR3 length equals 14 residues. Germline CDR1 and CDR2: SGHRS and YFSETQ. V was pared by 7 bases and J by 0 bases, with 12 bases between. The DNA of the CDR3 is TGCGCCAGCGGGAGGAGCTCTAGCACAGATACGCAGTATTTT. It specifies CASGRSSSTDTQYF. Based on the CDR3 plus reference TRBV5-1 and TRBJ2-3, the full variable domain is KAGVTQTPRYLIKTRGQQVTLSCSPISGHRSVSWYQQTPGQGLQFLFEYFSETQRNKGNFPGRFSGRQFSNSRSEMNVSTLELGDSALYLCASGRSSSTDTQYFGPGTRLTVL.

In DNA, the CDR3 is TGTGCCAGCAGCTTGGGGGAGGGGGGACAGCCCCAGCATTTT. Translated: CASSLGEGGQPQHF. The V gene is TRBV5-6, the J gene TRBJ1-5; tentative D call: TRBD1 (6 bases). Trimming took off 0 bases at V and 7 bases at J, with 11 bases between the two ends. The CDR3 totals 14 residues. Germline-derived CDR1 and CDR2 are SGHDT and YYEEEE.

The chain combines TRBV6-5 with TRBJ1-2; the D gene is possibly TRBD1 (5 bases). There are 14 residues in the CDR3. The germline V gene has CDR1 MNHEY and CDR2 SVGAGI. V dropped 5 bases and J dropped 0 bases, with 10 bases sitting between them. CDR3 sequence reads: CASSGRVTNYGYTF. The CDR3 DNA reads as TGTGCCAGCAGTGGCAGGGTGACTAACTATGGCTACACCTTC.

The chain combines TRBV5-4 with TRBJ1-2; D is ambiguous. Trimming left V 0 bases short and J 4 bases short, with 10 bases between. Germline V gene data show CDR1 as SGHNT and CDR2 as YYREEE (reference sequence). CDR3 length equals 14 residues. The CDR3 here is CASSLDSNLYGYTF. In DNA, the CDR3 is TGTGCCAGCAGCTTGGATTCGAACCTCTATGGCTACACCTTC.

The rearrangement links TRBV6-5 to TRBJ1-2; TRBD1 matches 9 bases. The CDR3 has 16 residues. Germline trimming cut 4 bases from V and 4 bases from J; bases unmatched to any gene: 10. CDR1 and CDR2 from the germline V gene are MNHEY and SVGAGI. For the CDR3, the DNA is TGTGCCAGCAGTTTCATACCCTCGACAGGGGGCTATGGCTACACCTTC. It specifies CASSFIPSTGGYGYTF.

The chain recombines TRBV12-5 with TRBJ2-4; D unresolved. The length of the CDR3 is 11 residues. Trimming pared 8 bases from V and 5 bases from J, leaving 7 bases between. Germline lookup yields CDR1 LGHNT and CDR2 FRNRAP. The CDR3 coding sequence is TGTGCTAGTAAAAGGGAAAACATTCAGTACTTC. It translates to CASKRENIQYF. Full variable domain (missing parts from reference TRBV12-5 and TRBJ2-4): DARVTQTPRHKVTEMGQEVTMRCQPILGHNTVFWYRQTMMQGLELLAYFRNRAPLDDSGMPKDRFSAEMPDATLATLKIQPSEPRDSAVYFCASKRENIQYFGAGTRLSVL.

This clone showed up just once. This chain joins TRBV19 and TRBJ2-2; D is uncertain. Germline V gives CDR1 LNHDA, CDR2 SQIVND (reference sequence). The CDR3 is 15 amino acids. The V end lost 6 bases, the J end lost 0 bases, and 11 bases lay between the germline ends. Here the CDR3 reads CASRAGSANTGELFF. The CDR3 DNA reads as TGTGCCAGTAGAGCCGGGTCCGCGAACACCGGGGAGCTGTTTTTT.

About this clone itself: An end of the junction differs from the germline gene, which may be a read error. This sample includes further DNA sequences coding for the same CDR3. V usage is TRBV6-1 and J usage is TRBJ1-2; D call uncertain. Germline V gene data show CDR1 as MNHNS and CDR2 as SASEGT. This CDR3 is built from 15 residues. This chain's CDR3 is CASSEGEVNTYGYTF. The CDR3 DNA sequence: TGTGCTAGCAGTGAAGGAGAAGTTAACACCTATGGCTACACCTTC.

The chain carries TRBV27 and TRBJ1-2, with D possibly TRBD1 on 5 matching bases. This CDR3 spans 12 amino acids. CDR1 and CDR2 (germline): MNHEY, SMNVEV (reference sequence). V lost 4 bases, J lost 5 bases, and 8 bases lay in between. The CDR3 sequence: CASSSDRYGYTF. CDR3 DNA: TGTGCCAGCAGTTCTGACAGATATGGCTACACCTTC.

The genes are TRBV4-2 and TRBJ2-1; the D is unclear. The CDR3 runs to 13 residues. From germline, CDR1 is LGHNA and CDR2 YNFKEQ. The germline V and J ends were trimmed by 2 bases and 9 bases, with 11 bases remaining between them. CDR3 nucleotides: TGTGCCAGCAGCCAAATCGGTACGAGTGAGCAGTTCTTC. Its translation is CASSQIGTSEQFF.